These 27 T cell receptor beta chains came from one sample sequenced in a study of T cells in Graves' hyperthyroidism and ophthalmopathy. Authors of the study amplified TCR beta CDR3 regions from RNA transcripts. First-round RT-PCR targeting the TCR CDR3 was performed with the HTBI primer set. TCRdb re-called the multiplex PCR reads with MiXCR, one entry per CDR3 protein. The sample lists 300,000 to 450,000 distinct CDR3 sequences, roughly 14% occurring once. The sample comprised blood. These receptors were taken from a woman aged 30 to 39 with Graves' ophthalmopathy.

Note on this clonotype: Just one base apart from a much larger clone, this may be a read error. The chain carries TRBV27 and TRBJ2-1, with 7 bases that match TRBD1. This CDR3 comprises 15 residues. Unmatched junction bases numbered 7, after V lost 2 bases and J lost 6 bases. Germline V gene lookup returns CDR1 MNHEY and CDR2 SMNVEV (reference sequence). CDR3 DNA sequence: TGTGCCAGCAGTTTAGAGGGGGCGCTTGTCAATGAGCAGTTCTTC. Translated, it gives CASSLEGALVNEQFF.

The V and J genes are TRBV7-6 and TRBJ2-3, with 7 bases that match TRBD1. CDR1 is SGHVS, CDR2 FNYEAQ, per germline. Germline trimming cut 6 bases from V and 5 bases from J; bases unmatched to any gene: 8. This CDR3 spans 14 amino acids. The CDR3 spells CASSPTGAKDTQYF. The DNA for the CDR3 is TGTGCCAGCAGTCCAACAGGGGCGAAAGATACGCAGTATTTT.

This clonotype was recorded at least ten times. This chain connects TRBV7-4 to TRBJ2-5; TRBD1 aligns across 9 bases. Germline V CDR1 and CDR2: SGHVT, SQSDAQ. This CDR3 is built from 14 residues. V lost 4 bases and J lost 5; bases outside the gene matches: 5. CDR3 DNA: TGTGCCAGCAGCTCCAGAGGACAGGGGGAGACCCAGTACTTC. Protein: CASSSRGQGETQYF.

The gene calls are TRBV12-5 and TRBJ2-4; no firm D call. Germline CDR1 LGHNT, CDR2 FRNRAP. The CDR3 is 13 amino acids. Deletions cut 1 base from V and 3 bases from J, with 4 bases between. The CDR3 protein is CASGLGYKNIQYF. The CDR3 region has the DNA TGTGCTAGTGGTTTGGGGTACAAAAACATTCAGTACTTC.

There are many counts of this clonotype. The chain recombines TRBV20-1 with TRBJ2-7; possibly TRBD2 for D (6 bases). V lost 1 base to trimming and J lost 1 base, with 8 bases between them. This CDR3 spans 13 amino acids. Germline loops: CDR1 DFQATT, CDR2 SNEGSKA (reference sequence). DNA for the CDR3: TGCAGTGCTAGAGTCGGAGGGTCCTACGAGCAGTACTTC. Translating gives CSARVGGSYEQYF.

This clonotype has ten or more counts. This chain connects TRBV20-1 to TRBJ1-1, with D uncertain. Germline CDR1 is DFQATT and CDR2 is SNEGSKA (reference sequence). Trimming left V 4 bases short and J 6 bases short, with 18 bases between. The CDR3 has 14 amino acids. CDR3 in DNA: TGCAGTGCTACCTTAGCAGCTGTTAGTGCTGAAGCTTTCTTT. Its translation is CSATLAAVSAEAFF.

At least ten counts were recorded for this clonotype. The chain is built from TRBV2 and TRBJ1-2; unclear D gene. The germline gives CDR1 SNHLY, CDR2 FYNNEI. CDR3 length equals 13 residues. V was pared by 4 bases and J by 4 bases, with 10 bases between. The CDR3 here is CASSVADLYGYTF. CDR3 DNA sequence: TGTGCCAGCAGTGTGGCAGATCTCTATGGCTACACCTTC.

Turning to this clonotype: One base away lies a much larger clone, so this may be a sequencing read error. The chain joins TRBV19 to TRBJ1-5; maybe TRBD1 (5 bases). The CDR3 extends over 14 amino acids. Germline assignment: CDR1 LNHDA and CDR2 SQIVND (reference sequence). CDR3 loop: CAGSIEKGYQPQHF. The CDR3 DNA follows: TGTGCCGGTAGTATAGAGAAGGGGTATCAGCCCCAGCATTTT.

The CDR3 region is CASSIAGTGGNEQFF. The CDR3 DNA reads as TGTGCCAGCAGCATAGCCGGGACAGGGGGCAATGAGCAGTTCTTC. The chain links TRBV7-3 to TRBJ2-1; 11 bases fit TRBD1. Germline V gene sequence: CDR1 SGHTA, CDR2 FQGTGA. CDR3 length: 15 amino acids. The V and J ends lost 5 bases and 6 bases, in that order; junction bases with no gene match: 6.

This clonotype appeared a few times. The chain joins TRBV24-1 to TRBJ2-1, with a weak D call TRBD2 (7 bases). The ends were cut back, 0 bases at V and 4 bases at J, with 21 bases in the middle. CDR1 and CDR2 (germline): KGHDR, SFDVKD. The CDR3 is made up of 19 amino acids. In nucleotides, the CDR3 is TGTGCCACCAGTGATTTGCATGGGGTTATTGGGGGGGCTTACAATGAGCAGTTCTTC. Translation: CATSDLHGVIGGAYNEQFF.

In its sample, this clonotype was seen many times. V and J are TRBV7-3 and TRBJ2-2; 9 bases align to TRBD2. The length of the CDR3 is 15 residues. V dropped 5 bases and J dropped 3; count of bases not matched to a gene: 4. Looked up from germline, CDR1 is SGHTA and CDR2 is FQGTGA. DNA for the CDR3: TGTGCCAGCAGCGCCAGCGGGGGGCACACCGGGGAGCTGTTTTTT. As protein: CASSASGGHTGELFF.

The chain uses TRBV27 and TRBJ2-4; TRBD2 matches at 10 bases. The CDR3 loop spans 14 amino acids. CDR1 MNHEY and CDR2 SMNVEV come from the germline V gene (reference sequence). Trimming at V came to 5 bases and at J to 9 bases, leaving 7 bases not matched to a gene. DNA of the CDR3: TGTGCCAGCAGTCCAGGGACTAGCGTAACCATTCAGTACTTC. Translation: CASSPGTSVTIQYF.

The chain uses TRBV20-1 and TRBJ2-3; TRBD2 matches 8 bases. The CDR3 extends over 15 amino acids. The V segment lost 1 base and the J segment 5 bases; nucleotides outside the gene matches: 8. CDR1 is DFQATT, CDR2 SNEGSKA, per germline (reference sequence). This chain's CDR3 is CSARGSRGAIDTQYF. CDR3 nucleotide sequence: TGCAGTGCTAGAGGGTCGCGGGGGGCTATAGATACGCAGTATTTT.

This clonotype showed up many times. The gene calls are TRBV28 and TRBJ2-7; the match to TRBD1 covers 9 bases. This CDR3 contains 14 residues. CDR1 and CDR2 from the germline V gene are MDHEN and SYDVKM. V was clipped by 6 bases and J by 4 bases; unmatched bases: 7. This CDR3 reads CASRKSGQGYEQYF. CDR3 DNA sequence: TGTGCCAGCAGAAAATCGGGACAGGGATACGAGCAGTACTTC.

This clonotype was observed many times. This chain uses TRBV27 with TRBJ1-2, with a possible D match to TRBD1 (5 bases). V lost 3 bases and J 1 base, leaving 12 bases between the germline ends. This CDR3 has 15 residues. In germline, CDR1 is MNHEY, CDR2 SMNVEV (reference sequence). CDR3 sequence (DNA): TGTGCCAGCAGTTTTCTGGGACGGATTAACTATGGCTACACCTTC. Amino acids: CASSFLGRINYGYTF.

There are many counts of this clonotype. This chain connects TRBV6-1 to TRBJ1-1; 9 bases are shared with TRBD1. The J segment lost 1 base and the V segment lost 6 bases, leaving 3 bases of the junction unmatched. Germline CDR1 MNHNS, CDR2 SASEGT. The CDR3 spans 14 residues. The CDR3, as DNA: TGTGCCAGCAGGGAACAGGGGGCGAACACTGAAGCTTTCTTT. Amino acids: CASREQGANTEAFF.

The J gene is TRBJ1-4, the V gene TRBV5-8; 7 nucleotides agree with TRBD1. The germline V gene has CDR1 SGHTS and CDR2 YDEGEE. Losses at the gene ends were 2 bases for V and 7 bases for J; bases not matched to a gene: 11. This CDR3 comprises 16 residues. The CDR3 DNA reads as TGTGCCAGCAGCTTAAAGGGGGCAGGGGAATTTGAAAAACTGTTTTTT. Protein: CASSLKGAGEFEKLFF.

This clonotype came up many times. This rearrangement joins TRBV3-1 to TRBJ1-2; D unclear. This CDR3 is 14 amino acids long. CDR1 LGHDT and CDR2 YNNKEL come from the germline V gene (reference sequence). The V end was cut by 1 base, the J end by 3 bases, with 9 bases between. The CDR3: CASSQAWQYYGYTF. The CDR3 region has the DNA TGTGCCAGCAGCCAAGCTTGGCAGTACTATGGCTACACCTTC. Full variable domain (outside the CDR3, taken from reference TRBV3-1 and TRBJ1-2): DTAVSQTPKYLVTQMGNDKSIKCEQNLGHDTMYWYKQDSKKFLKIMFSYNNKELIINETVPNRFSPKSPDKAHLNLHINSLELGDSAVYFCASSQAWQYYGYTFGSGTRLTVV.

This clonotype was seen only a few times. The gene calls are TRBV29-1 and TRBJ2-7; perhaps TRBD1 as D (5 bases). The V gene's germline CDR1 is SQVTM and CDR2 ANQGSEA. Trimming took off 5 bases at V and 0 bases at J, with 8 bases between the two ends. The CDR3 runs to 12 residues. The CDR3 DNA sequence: TGCAGCGTTCAGGACAACTCCTACGAGCAGTACTTC. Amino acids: CSVQDNSYEQYF.

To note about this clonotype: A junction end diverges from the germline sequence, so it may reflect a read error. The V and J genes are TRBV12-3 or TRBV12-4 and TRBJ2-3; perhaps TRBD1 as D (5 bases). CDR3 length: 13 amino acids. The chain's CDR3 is CASGLAGPDTQYF. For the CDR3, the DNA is TGTGCCAGCGGTTTAGCAGGGCCAGATACGCAGTATTTT.

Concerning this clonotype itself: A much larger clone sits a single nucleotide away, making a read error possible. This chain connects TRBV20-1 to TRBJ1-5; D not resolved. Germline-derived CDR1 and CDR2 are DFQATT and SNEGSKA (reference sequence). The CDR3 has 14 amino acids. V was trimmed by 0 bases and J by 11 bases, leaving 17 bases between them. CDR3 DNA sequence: TGCAGTGCTAGAGAGACGCCGGGCCACGGGACCCAGCATTTT. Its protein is CSARETPGHGTQHF.

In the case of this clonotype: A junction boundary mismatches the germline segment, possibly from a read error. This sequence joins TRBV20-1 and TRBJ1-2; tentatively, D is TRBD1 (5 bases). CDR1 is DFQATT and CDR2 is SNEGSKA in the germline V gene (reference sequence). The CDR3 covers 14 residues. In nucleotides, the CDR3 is TGCAGTGCTAGAGATAACAGGCAGCGTTATGGTTACACCTTC. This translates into CSARDNRQRYGYTF.

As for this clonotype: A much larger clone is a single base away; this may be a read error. In nucleotides, the CDR3 is TGTGCCACCAGTGAACCGGGACTAGCGGGGGATGTCAATGAGCAGTACTTC. Its protein is CATSEPGLAGDVNEQYF. The rearrangement links TRBV24-1 to TRBJ2-1, with 14 positions matching TRBD2. The better agreement between TRBJ2-7 and the DNA end casts doubt on the J call. Germline CDR1 KGHDR, CDR2 SFDVKD. This CDR3 is built from 17 residues.

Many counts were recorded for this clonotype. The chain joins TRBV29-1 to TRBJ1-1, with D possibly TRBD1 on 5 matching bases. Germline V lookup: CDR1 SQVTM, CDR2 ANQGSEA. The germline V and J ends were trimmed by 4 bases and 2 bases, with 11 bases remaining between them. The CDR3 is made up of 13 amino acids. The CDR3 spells CSVVRGYNTEAFF. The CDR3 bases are TGCAGCGTTGTTAGGGGTTATAACACTGAAGCTTTCTTT.

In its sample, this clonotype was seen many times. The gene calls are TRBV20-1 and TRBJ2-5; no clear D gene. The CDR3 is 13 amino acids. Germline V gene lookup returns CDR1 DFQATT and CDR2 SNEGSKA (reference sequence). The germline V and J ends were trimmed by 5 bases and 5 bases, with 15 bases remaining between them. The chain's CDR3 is CSAALLVSETQYF. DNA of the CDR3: TGCAGTGCTGCCTTGCTGGTTTCCGAGACCCAGTACTTC.

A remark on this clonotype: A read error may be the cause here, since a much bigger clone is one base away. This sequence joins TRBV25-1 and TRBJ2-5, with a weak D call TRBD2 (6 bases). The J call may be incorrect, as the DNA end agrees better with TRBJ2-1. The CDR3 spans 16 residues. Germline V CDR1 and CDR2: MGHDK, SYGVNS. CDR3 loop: CASSETGGAKQETQFF. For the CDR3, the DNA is TGTGCCAGCAGTGAAACAGGAGGGGCCAAGCAAGAGACCCAGTTCTTC.

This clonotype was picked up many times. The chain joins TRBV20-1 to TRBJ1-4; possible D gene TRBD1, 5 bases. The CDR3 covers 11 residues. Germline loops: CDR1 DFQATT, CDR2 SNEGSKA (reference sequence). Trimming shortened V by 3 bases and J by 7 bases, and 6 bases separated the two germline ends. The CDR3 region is CSASRGEKLFF. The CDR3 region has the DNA TGCAGTGCTAGTAGGGGTGAAAAACTGTTTTTT.